Listed below are T cell receptor beta chains from one sample, sequenced in a study of T-cell reconstitution after alpha-beta-depleted transplantation in children. MiXCR was run by TCRdb on the PCR reads, yielding one entry per CDR3 protein. The sample comprises some 600,000 distinct CDR3 sequences, 16% of which are singletons, and 0.8% to 1.1% rests with the top ten. The sequencing used PBMCs from the stem cell graft donor, collected from the stem cell graft. The receptors stem from a human donor who donated a stem cell graft to a child with acute myeloid leukemia. The CDR3 runs from the conserved cysteine through the conserved F or W. The order of the fields is clone size, J gene, D gene, V gene, CDR3 DNA, CDR3 protein. The D gene is left open where the match is weak. Rows give clone size only sometimes, using once, few, many, or a class for an expanded clone.

abundance: -
j_gene: TRBJ1-5
d_gene: -
v_gene: TRBV5-1
CDR3nt: TGCGCCAGCAGCTTGGAACAGGGAAGTCAGCCCCAGCATTTT
CDR3aa: CASSLEQGSQPQHF

abundance: many
j_gene: TRBJ1-3
d_gene: TRBD1
v_gene: TRBV20-1
CDR3nt: TGCAGTGCTAGGGGACAGGGAGGAAACACCATATATTTT
CDR3aa: CSARGQGGNTIYF

abundance: few
j_gene: TRBJ1-1
d_gene: -
v_gene: TRBV20-1
CDR3nt: TGCAGTGCTAGAGTATTGGGGGGCATGAACACTGAAGCTTTCTTT
CDR3aa: CSARVLGGMNTEAFF

abundance: many
j_gene: TRBJ1-5
d_gene: -
v_gene: TRBV20-1
CDR3nt: TGCAGTGCTAGAGACGGAAAAAAGGAGTTCTATCAGCCCCAGCATTTT
CDR3aa: CSARDGKKEFYQPQHF

abundance: -
j_gene: TRBJ1-1
d_gene: -
v_gene: TRBV21-1
CDR3nt: TGTGCCAGCAGCAATAGGACACGCAACACTGAAGCTTTCTTT
CDR3aa: CASSNRTRNTEAFF

abundance: few
j_gene: TRBJ2-5
d_gene: -
v_gene: TRBV9
CDR3nt: TGTGCCAGCAGCGCCGATTCCGAGACCCAGTACTTC
CDR3aa: CASSADSETQYF

abundance: -
j_gene: TRBJ2-3
d_gene: -
v_gene: TRBV7-9
CDR3nt: TGTGCCAGCACCCACAGTGGGCCCCAACAATGGGATACGCAGTATTTT
CDR3aa: CASTHSGPQQWDTQYF

abundance: many
j_gene: TRBJ2-7
d_gene: -
v_gene: TRBV20-1
CDR3nt: TGCAGTGCCCCGGTGGGGGACACAGCCTACGAGCAGTACTTC
CDR3aa: CSAPVGDTAYEQYF

abundance: -
j_gene: TRBJ2-7
d_gene: TRBD2
v_gene: TRBV20-1
CDR3nt: TGCAGTGCTAGACTTAGCGGGGGTCAGTACGAGCAGTACTTC
CDR3aa: CSARLSGGQYEQYF

abundance: few
j_gene: TRBJ2-2
d_gene: TRBD2
v_gene: TRBV12-3/TRBV12-4
CDR3nt: TGTGCCAGCGGACCCGGGAGGTCCACCGGGGAGCTGTTTTTT
CDR3aa: CASGPGRSTGELFF

abundance: many
j_gene: TRBJ2-5
d_gene: -
v_gene: TRBV15
CDR3nt: TGTGCCACCAGCAGAGACCTAGGGCCCCAAGAGACCCAGTACTTC
CDR3aa: CATSRDLGPQETQYF

abundance: few
j_gene: TRBJ1-1
d_gene: -
v_gene: TRBV12-3/TRBV12-4
CDR3nt: TGTGCCAGCACCCCGGACAACCGGAACACTGAAGCTTTCTTT
CDR3aa: CASTPDNRNTEAFF

abundance: -
j_gene: TRBJ2-2
d_gene: -
v_gene: TRBV11-2
CDR3nt: TGTGCCAGCAGCTGGGCAGAGACGAACACCGGGGAGCTGTTTTTT
CDR3aa: CASSWAETNTGELFF